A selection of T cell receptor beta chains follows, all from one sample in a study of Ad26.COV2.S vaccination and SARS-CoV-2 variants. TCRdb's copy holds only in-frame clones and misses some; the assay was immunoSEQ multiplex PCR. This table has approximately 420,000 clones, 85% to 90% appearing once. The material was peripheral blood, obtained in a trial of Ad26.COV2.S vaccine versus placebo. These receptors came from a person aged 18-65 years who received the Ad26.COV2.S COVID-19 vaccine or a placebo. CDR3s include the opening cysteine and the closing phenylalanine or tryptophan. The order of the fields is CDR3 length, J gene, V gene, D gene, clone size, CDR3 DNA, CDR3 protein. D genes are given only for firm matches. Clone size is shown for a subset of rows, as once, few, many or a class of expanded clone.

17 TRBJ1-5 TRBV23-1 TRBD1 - TGCGCCAGCAGTCAATCGCACAGGGGGCGAGAGAATCAGCCCCAGCATTTT CASSQSHRGRENQPQHF
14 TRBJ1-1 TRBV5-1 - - TGCGCCAGCAGCTTGATTTCCTCGAGAACTGAAGCTTTCTTT CASSLISSRTEAFF
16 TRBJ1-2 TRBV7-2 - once TGTGCCAGCAGCTTAGCTGGCGGGGGCAGGAGCTATGGCTACACCTTC CASSLAGGGRSYGYTF
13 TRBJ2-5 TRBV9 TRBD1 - TGTGCCAGCAACAGGGGGGAGGTGGAGACCCAGTACTTC CASNRGEVETQYF
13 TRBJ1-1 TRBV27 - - TGTGCCAGCAGTTTACGAGGAAGAAATTGGGCTTTCTTT CASSLRGRNWAFF
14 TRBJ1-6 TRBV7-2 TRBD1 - TGTGCCAGCTGGGCCGGGACAGGGAATTCACCCCTCCACTTT CASWAGTGNSPLHF
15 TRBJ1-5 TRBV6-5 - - TGTGCCAGCAGTTACTCGTCGCAGGACCATCAGCCCCAGCATTTT CASSYSSQDHQPQHF
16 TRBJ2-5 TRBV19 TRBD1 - TGTGCCAGTAGCAAATTGGGGACAGGGGACAAAGAGACCCAGTACTTC CASSKLGTGDKETQYF
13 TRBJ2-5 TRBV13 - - TGTGCCAGCAGCTTAGAGGGGGAAGAGACCCAGTACTTC CASSLEGEETQYF
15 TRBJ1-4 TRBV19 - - TGTGCCAGTAGCCTACGGGGAGGAACTAATGAAAAACTGTTTTTT CASSLRGGTNEKLFF
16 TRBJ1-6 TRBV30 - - TGTGCCTGGAAAACGAGGCGGAGCTCCTATAATTCACCCCTCCACTTT CAWKTRRSSYNSPLHF
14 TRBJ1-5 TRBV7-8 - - TGTGCCAGCAGCTTAATCTCTAGCAATCAGCCCCAGCATTTT CASSLISSNQPQHF
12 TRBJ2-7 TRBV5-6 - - TGTGCCAGCAGCTGGCAGGGCTACGAGCAGTACTTC CASSWQGYEQYF
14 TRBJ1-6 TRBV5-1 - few TGCGCCAGCAGCTTGCAGACGGCGAATTCACCCCTCCACTTT CASSLQTANSPLHF
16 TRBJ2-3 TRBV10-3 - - TGTGCCATCAGTGACCTTGGGCTAGCAGCCATGGATACGCAGTATTTT CAISDLGLAAMDTQYF
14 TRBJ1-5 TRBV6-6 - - TGTGCCAGCAGTGGGGGACAATCCAATCAGCCCCAGCATTTT CASSGGQSNQPQHF
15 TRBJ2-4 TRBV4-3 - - TGCGCCAGCAGCCCGCCCCCCGAAAGGGAGAACATTCAGTACTTC CASSPPPERENIQYF
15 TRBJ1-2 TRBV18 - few TGTGCCAGCTCACCGAACAGGGAGCCTAACTATGGCTACACCTTC CASSPNREPNYGYTF
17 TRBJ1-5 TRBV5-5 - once TGTGCCAGCACGCCAACCCCCGACAGGATCCTGGGTCAGCCCCAGCATTTT CASTPTPDRILGQPQHF
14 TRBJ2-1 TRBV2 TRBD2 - TGTGCCAGCAGTGAAGGAGCGGGGGACAATGAGCAGTTCTTC CASSEGAGDNEQFF
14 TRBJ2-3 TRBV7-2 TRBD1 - TGTGCCAGCAGCTTAGTTACAGGGGGGGATACGCAGTATTTT CASSLVTGGDTQYF
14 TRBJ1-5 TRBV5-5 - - TGTGCCAGCAGCTTGACGGCCACGGTGGGGCCCCAGCATTTT CASSLTATVGPQHF
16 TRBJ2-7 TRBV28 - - TGTGCCAGCAGTTTAATGGGAGGACCGATCGCCTTCGAGCAGTACTTC CASSLMGGPIAFEQYF
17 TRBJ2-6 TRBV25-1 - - TGTGCCAGCAGTGAATCAATCGTAGCTTCTGGGGCCAACGTCCTGACTTTC CASSESIVASGANVLTF
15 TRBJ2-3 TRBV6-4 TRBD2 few TGTGCCAGCAGTGTGACTAGCGGGGGAGGAGATACGCAGTATTTT CASSVTSGGGDTQYF
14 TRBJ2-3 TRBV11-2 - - TGTGCCAGCAGCTTACGGACTAGCACAGATACGCAGTATTTT CASSLRTSTDTQYF
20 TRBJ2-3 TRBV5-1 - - TGCGCCAGCAGCTGGGGACAGAGACTGGCTAGCGGGCCAGACACAGATACGCAGTATTTT CASSWGQRLASGPDTDTQYF
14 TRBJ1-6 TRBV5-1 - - TGCGCCAGCAGCGTCGACGGGGGAAATTCACCCCTCCACTTT CASSVDGGNSPLHF
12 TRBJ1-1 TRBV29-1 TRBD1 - TGCAGCGCTCTGGGACAGATAGACGAAGCTTTCTTT CSALGQIDEAFF
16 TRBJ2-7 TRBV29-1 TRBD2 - TGCAGCGTTGCGGGACTAGCGGGGGGCCGCCCCTACGAGCAGTACTTC CSVAGLAGGRPYEQYF
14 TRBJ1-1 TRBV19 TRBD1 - TGTGCCAGCAAGAAGAGGGGGCCGAACACTGAAGCTTTCTTT CASKKRGPNTEAFF